Listed below are T cell receptor beta chains from one sample, sequenced in a study of CD8+ T cells in alopecia areata. This table comes from immunoSEQ multiplex PCR, and its TCRdb copy is limited to in-frame clones, with some not included. The sample records approximately 200,000 clones, 50% to 60% being singletons. This specimen was CD4+ T cells sorted from blood, taken at week 4, from a patient treated with tofacitinib. The origin of the receptors is a human donor with alopecia areata. The CDR3 runs from the conserved cysteine through the conserved F or W. The D gene is left open where the match is weak. Expanded clones get a size class; other rows say once, few or many, or leave the size out.

length	size	D	V	J	DNA	CDR3
13	-	-	TRBV30	TRBJ1-5	TGTGCCTGGACCGGAGGGGGAGGTCAGCCCCAGCATTTT	CAWTGGGGQPQHF
16	once	-	TRBV28	TRBJ2-6	TGTGCCAGCAGTTTGGGGGGGCTCCCTGGGGCCAACGTCCTGACTTTC	CASSLGGLPGANVLTF
13	few	-	TRBV2	TRBJ1-3	TGTGCCAGCCAAGTGCACTCTGGAAACACCATATATTTT	CASQVHSGNTIYF
14	-	-	TRBV7-2	TRBJ2-7	TGTGCCAGCAGCTTAGATCGGACTTCCTACGAGCAGTACTTC	CASSLDRTSYEQYF
13	few	-	TRBV5-8	TRBJ1-4	TGTGCCAGCAGACCATCTGGAAATGAAAAACTGTTTTTT	CASRPSGNEKLFF
14	-	-	TRBV7-9	TRBJ2-5	TGTGCCAGCAGCTTTCAGCGGGCAAAACAGACCCAGTACTTC	CASSFQRAKQTQYF
16	once	-	TRBV9	TRBJ2-1	TGTGCCAGCAGCGTGGGCCCCTACTCCTCCTACAATGAGCAGTTCTTC	CASSVGPYSSYNEQFF
12	-	-	TRBV29-1	TRBJ1-4	TGCAGCGTTGTTCAGGGGAGAGAAAAACTGTTTTTT	CSVVQGREKLFF
14	-	-	TRBV29-1	TRBJ1-2	TGCAGCGTTTCGGTGGCAGGGGAAAGCTATGGCTACACCTTC	CSVSVAGESYGYTF
16	-	-	TRBV29-1	TRBJ2-3	TGCAGCGCCCGGTTGTCAACTAGGGGAACAGCAGATACGCAGTATTTT	CSARLSTRGTADTQYF
16	-	TRBD2	TRBV29-1	TRBJ2-5	TGCAGCGTTGCGCGACTAGCGGGGGCCGCACGTAAGACCCAGTACTTC	CSVARLAGAARKTQYF
14	-	TRBD1	TRBV5-1	TRBJ1-5	TGCGCCAGCAGCACCGGACAGGGTGGTCAGCCCCAGCATTTT	CASSTGQGGQPQHF
13	-	-	TRBV2	TRBJ1-2	TGTGCCAGCAGTGTGGGGCCCGAGTATGGCTACACCTTC	CASSVGPEYGYTF
20	-	-	TRBV18	TRBJ1-6	TGTGCCAGCTCACCACTTCCTTATACGGACAGACAGACCTATAATTCACCCCTCCACTTT	CASSPLPYTDRQTYNSPLHF
15	-	TRBD1	TRBV7-9	TRBJ2-1	TGTGCCAGCAGCGGGGGACAGGGTAGGCACAATGAGCAGTTCTTC	CASSGGQGRHNEQFF
16	-	TRBD1	TRBV4-2	TRBJ1-6	TGTGCCAGCAGCCAAGATCCGACAGGGGAGAATTCACCCCTCCACTTT	CASSQDPTGENSPLHF
15	-	-	TRBV2	TRBJ2-3	TGTGCCAGCAGGGCGAACCGAATTAGCACAGATACGCAGTATTTT	CASRANRISTDTQYF
11	few	-	TRBV29-1	TRBJ1-1	TGCAGCGTTGATCGGAGGGAAAAAGCTTTCTTT	CSVDRREKAFF
16	few	-	TRBV29-1	TRBJ1-5	TGCAGCGTCAGCTTTGAGGCGGGGGGTGGGAATCAGCCCCAGCATTTT	CSVSFEAGGGNQPQHF
12	-	-	TRBV5-1	TRBJ2-5	TGCGCCAGCAAACGGGACGGTGAGACCCAGTACTTC	CASKRDGETQYF
14	once	-	TRBV5-1	TRBJ2-7	TGCGCCAGCGGCTCCGGGACACTACCCTACGAGCAGTACTTC	CASGSGTLPYEQYF
13	-	-	TRBV7-8	TRBJ2-2	TGTGCCAGCAGCTCCCGGTTGGTCGGGGAGCTGTTTTTT	CASSSRLVGELFF
12	-	-	TRBV5-6	TRBJ2-1	TGTGCCAGCAGCTTGACTAGTCATGAGCAGTTCTTC	CASSLTSHEQFF
15	-	TRBD1	TRBV5-1	TRBJ1-4	TGCGCCAGCAGCTTTGGGACAGTGGTGAATGAAAAACTGTTTTTT	CASSFGTVVNEKLFF
15	-	TRBD2	TRBV7-9	TRBJ2-3	TGTGCCAGCAGCCGAAGCCGACTAGCCCCAGATACGCAGTATTTT	CASSRSRLAPDTQYF
13	few	-	TRBV23-1	TRBJ1-3	TGCGCCAGCAGTCAAATTGGCAGAAGCACCATATATTTT	CASSQIGRSTIYF
14	-	-	TRBV2	TRBJ1-2	TGTGCCAGCAGTGATCGACCGAGCGGGGGTGGCTACACCTTC	CASSDRPSGGGYTF
15	-	-	TRBV6-5	TRBJ1-4	TGTGCCAGCAGTCTGGGGACGGCCACTAATGAAAAACTGTTTTTT	CASSLGTATNEKLFF
15	-	TRBD1	TRBV5-1	TRBJ1-6	TGCGCCAGCAGCCCTCGGACAGGGGAAAATTCACCCCTCCACTTT	CASSPRTGENSPLHF
15	-	-	TRBV30	TRBJ2-4	TGTGCCTGGAGTAAGGGCGCCAGGACTAAAAACATTCAGTACTTC	CAWSKGARTKNIQYF
15	-	-	TRBV5-1	TRBJ2-3	TGCGCCAGCAGCGCCAGCCTAGCCTCCACAGATACGCAGTATTTT	CASSASLASTDTQYF
13	-	-	TRBV29-1	TRBJ1-2	TGCAGCGTTGAATCAGGTCTGCTCTATGGCTACACCTTC	CSVESGLLYGYTF
14	-	-	TRBV4-3	TRBJ1-2	TGCGCCAGCAGCCAAACTTCAGGCTTCTATGGCTACACCTTC	CASSQTSGFYGYTF
14	-	-	TRBV6-5	TRBJ2-4	TGTGCCAGCAGCCGAAGGAGTACCAAAAACATTCAGTACTTC	CASSRRSTKNIQYF
15	once	TRBD1	TRBV6-5	TRBJ1-1	TGTGCCAGCAGTTACCGACAGGGGAAGATAGCTGAAGCTTTCTTT	CASSYRQGKIAEAFF
8	-	-	TRBV28	TRBJ1-2	TGTGCCACTCCCGATGGTGGGTTC	CATPDGGF